The 18 T cell receptor beta chains below come from one sample, sequenced in a study of blood T cell repertoires in COVID-19. Measured with immunoSEQ multiplex PCR; TCRdb has only the in-frame clones, and not every one. This sample carries 150,000 to 200,000 clones, around nine tenths of them seen once, and the ten largest clones take around a fifth. Sequencing was performed on peripheral blood. The receptors originated from a man between 60 and 75 years old with active or convalescent COVID-19.

The chain couples TRBV24-1 to TRBJ2-2, with D possibly TRBD1 on 7 matching bases. Germline loops: CDR1 KGHDR, CDR2 SFDVKD. V lost 4 bases to trimming and J lost 7 bases, with 12 bases between them. The CDR3 runs to 14 residues. The CDR3 reads CATSEPGGSGELFF. CDR3 bases: TGTGCCACCAGTGAGCCAGGGGGGAGCGGGGAGCTGTTTTTT.

The chain joins TRBV11-2 to TRBJ2-1, with a tentative D call TRBD2 (8 bases). The CDR3 is 13 amino acids. The germline gives CDR1 SGHAT, CDR2 FQNNGV. DNA for the CDR3: TGTGGAGGGTCCCGGGACAGCGGGGGAGAGCAGTTCTTC. As protein: CGGSRDSGGEQFF.

V is TRBV24-1 and J is TRBJ1-4; no clear D gene. Between the trimmed V and J ends, which lost 10 bases and 4 bases, there was a span of 12 bases. In germline, CDR1 is KGHDR, CDR2 SFDVKD. The CDR3 covers 13 residues. CDR3 DNA: TGTGCCACTGCGGATCATAGTAATGAAAAACTGTTTTTT. Amino acid sequence: CATADHSNEKLFF.

The rearrangement links TRBV29-1 to TRBJ1-2; possibly TRBD1 for D (6 bases). The V gene's germline CDR1 is SQVTM and CDR2 ANQGSEA. The ends were cut back, 7 bases at V and 2 bases at J, with 11 bases in the middle. The CDR3 totals 12 residues. CDR3 nucleotides: TGCAGCGGAGGGGGGGAGAACTATGGCTACACCTTC. This gives the protein CSGGGENYGYTF.

The chain has TRBV2 and TRBJ2-7, with 8 bases aligning to TRBD1. CDR3 length equals 15 residues. J was trimmed by 2 bases and V by 7 bases; bases with no gene match: 10. Germline CDR1 SNHLY, CDR2 FYNNEI. Here the CDR3 reads CASIDRGQVPYEQYF. CDR3 in DNA: TGTGCCAGCATTGACAGGGGCCAAGTGCCCTACGAGCAGTACTTC.

This sequence joins TRBV18 and TRBJ1-6; 7 nucleotides match TRBD1. The CDR3 consists of 15 residues. Germline V gives CDR1 KGHSH, CDR2 LQKENI. J lost 5 bases, V lost 2 bases, and 3 bases had no gene match. CDR3 bases: TGTGCCAGCTCACCATTGGGGACAGATAATTCACCCCTCCACTTT. Amino acid sequence: CASSPLGTDNSPLHF.

The chain joins TRBV6-5 to TRBJ1-3, with D possibly matching TRBD1 (5 bases). Germline values: CDR1 MNHEY, CDR2 SVGAGI. The CDR3 length is 15 residues. Trimming stripped 2 bases from V and 2 bases from J, with 10 bases between. CDR3 DNA: TGTGCCAGCAGTTACCTGGCGGGGGCTGGAAACACCATATATTTT. It translates to CASSYLAGAGNTIYF.

The chain carries TRBV19 and TRBJ2-3; 10 bases are shared with TRBD1. The CDR3 is made up of 16 amino acids. V lost 5 bases and J lost 3; bases outside the gene matches: 8. Germline V gives CDR1 LNHDA, CDR2 SQIVND (reference sequence). CDR3 DNA sequence: TGTGCCAGTAGTCCGCTACCGGGACAGGGGACAGATACGCAGTATTTT. Translating gives CASSPLPGQGTDTQYF.

The chain joins TRBV14 to TRBJ2-3; TRBD2 matches at 9 bases. CDR1 and CDR2 from the germline V gene are SGHDN and FVKESK. V gave up 5 bases and J gave up 10 bases; unmatched junction bases: 13. The CDR3 covers 15 residues. The CDR3 sequence: CASSSSGGLLVPQYF. In DNA form, the CDR3 reads TGTGCCAGCAGCAGTAGCGGGGGCCTTTTGGTCCCGCAGTATTTT.

V and J are TRBV19 and TRBJ1-2; D gene ambiguous. Per the germline V gene, CDR1 is LNHDA and CDR2 is SQIVND (reference sequence). This CDR3 region has 14 residues. Trimming shortened V by 7 bases and J by 1 base, and 13 bases separated the two germline ends. CDR3 in DNA: TGTGCCAGTACTAAATGGGAGGGTAACTATGGCTACACCTTC. It translates to CASTKWEGNYGYTF.

The chain links TRBV6-5 to TRBJ1-5; a weak D match, TRBD1 (6 bases). Germline CDR1 is MNHEY and CDR2 is SVGAGI. The CDR3 has 14 amino acids. V was clipped by 6 bases and J by 3 bases, with 12 bases between them. CDR3: CASSLTGFNQPQHF. Written as DNA, the CDR3 is TGTGCCAGCAGCCTAACAGGGTTCAATCAGCCCCAGCATTTT.

The chain recombines TRBV13 with TRBJ2-3; 7 nucleotides align to TRBD1. Germline CDR1 PRHDT, CDR2 FYEKMQ (reference sequence). Trimming cost V 5 bases and J 2 bases; bases outside gene matches: 7. This CDR3 contains 15 residues. The CDR3 here is CASSTRQGFTDTQYF. The CDR3 DNA is TGTGCCAGCAGCACCCGACAGGGATTCACAGATACGCAGTATTTT.

This clone was recorded only once. The CDR3: CASSPQTKSSYEQYF. The CDR3, as DNA: TGTGCCAGTAGTCCCCAGACAAAATCCTCCTACGAGCAGTACTTC. The rearrangement joins TRBV19 to TRBJ2-7; no clear D. The germline V gene has CDR1 LNHDA and CDR2 SQIVND (reference sequence). V gave up 5 bases and J gave up 0 bases, with 14 bases separating them. The CDR3 has 15 residues.

The gene calls are TRBV7-9 and TRBJ1-1, with no clear D. The V end lost 5 bases, the J end lost 1 base, and 14 bases lay between the germline ends. This CDR3 region has 15 residues. CDR1 and CDR2 (germline): SEHNR, FQNEAQ (reference sequence). For the CDR3, the DNA is TGTGCCAGCAGCCCCGGGAGGCCTAGGAACACTGAAGCTTTCTTT. This translates into CASSPGRPRNTEAFF.

The rearrangement joins TRBV3-1 (or the pseudogene TRBV3-2) to TRBJ1-2; D is perhaps TRBD1 (6 bases). This CDR3 has 16 residues. Germline V gene lookup returns CDR1 LGHDT and CDR2 YNNKEL (reference sequence). V shed 1 base and J shed 3 bases, with 15 bases lying between them. In DNA, the CDR3 is TGTGCCAGCAGCCAAGGCAGGGGAAGTAACCACTATGGCTACACCTTC. This translates into CASSQGRGSNHYGYTF.

The V call is TRBV29-1, the J call TRBJ2-1; 9 bases align to TRBD1. Unmatched junction bases numbered 11, after V lost 0 bases and J lost 8 bases. This CDR3 has 16 residues. Per germline, CDR1 SQVTM and CDR2 ANQGSEA. The CDR3 nucleotides read TGCAGCGTTGAAGATACGGGGGACAGGGTTTCCGATGAGCAGTTCTTC. Amino acid sequence: CSVEDTGDRVSDEQFF.

This chain connects TRBV6-5 to TRBJ2-7; 9 bases match TRBD1. Trimming at V came to 2 bases and at J to 5 bases, leaving 7 bases not matched to a gene. The CDR3 consists of 15 residues. Germline-derived CDR1 and CDR2 are MNHEY and SVGAGI. CDR3 DNA sequence: TGTGCCAGCAGTTACACCTACAGGGGGCTGCACGAGCAGTACTTC. Its translation is CASSYTYRGLHEQYF.

This chain uses TRBV5-1 with TRBJ2-7; possible D gene TRBD1, 5 bases. This CDR3 is built from 11 residues. V gave up 3 bases and J gave up 10 bases, with 11 bases separating them. Germline V gives CDR1 SGHRS, CDR2 YFSETQ. The CDR3 DNA reads as TGCGCCAGCAGCTCGCAGGGTGAACAGTACTTC. Amino acids: CASSSQGEQYF.